The clone carrying this T cell receptor beta chain came up many times. TCRdb reprocessed the PCR reads via MiXCR and lists one record per CDR3 protein. The table includes about 13,000 distinct CDR3 sequences, 45% to 50% detected once. These data originate in a study of tumor-infiltrating lymphocytes in oesophageal squamous cell carcinoma. Trimming left V 3 bases short and J 4 bases short, with 17 bases between. The CDR3 runs 16 residues. The germline V gene encodes CDR1 SGHRS and CDR2 YFSETQ. Sequenced sample: blood. The V call is TRBV5-1, the J call TRBJ2-1; tentative D call: TRBD1 (6 bases). This sequence originates from a male donor with esophageal squamous cell carcinoma. CDR3 coding DNA: TGCGCCAGCAGCTCCACTGGTACCACAGGGTACAATGAGCAGTTCTTC. Its translation is CASSSTGTTGYNEQFF.